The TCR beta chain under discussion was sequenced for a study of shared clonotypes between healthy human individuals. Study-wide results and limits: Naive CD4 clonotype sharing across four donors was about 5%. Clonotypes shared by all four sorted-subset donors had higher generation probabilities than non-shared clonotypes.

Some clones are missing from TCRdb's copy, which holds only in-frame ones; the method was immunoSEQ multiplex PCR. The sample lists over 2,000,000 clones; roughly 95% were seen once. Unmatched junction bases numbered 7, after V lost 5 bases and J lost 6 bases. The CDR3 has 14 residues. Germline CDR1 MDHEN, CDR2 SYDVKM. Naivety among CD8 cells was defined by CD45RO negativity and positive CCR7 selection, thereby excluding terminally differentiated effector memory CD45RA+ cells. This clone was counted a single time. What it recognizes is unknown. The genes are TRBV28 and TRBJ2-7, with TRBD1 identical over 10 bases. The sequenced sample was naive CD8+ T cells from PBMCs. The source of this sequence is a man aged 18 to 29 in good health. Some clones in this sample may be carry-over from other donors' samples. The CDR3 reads CASSGTGAPPEQYF. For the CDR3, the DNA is TGTGCCAGCAGTGGGACAGGGGCTCCCCCCGAGCAGTACTTC.